The 32 T cell receptor beta chains below were found in one sample sequenced in a study of molecular identifiers for immune sequencing clone quantification. TCRdb re-called the PCR reads through MiXCR, storing one row per CDR3 protein. The sample carries around 94,000 distinct CDR3 sequences, less than 35% recorded once. The source material was naive CD8+ T cells from blood, with Jurkat cell RNA spiked in. The subset here: FACS-sorted CD8+CD4-CCR7+CD45RA+ naive T cells. These receptors were collected from a human donor in good health. Some libraries in this study had Jurkat cell RNA spiked in.

CDR3 region: CSVRTDDYEQYF. The CDR3 bases are TGCAGCGTGCGGACAGATGACTACGAGCAGTACTTC. The chain links TRBV29-1 to TRBJ2-7; possibly TRBD1 for D (6 bases). The V and J ends lost 6 bases and 3 bases respectively, with 12 bases between them. CDR1 SQVTM and CDR2 ANQGSEA come from the germline V gene. The CDR3 runs 12 residues.

The chain has TRBV7-9 and TRBJ2-1; D remains unclear. The CDR3 runs to 15 residues. CDR1 and CDR2 from the germline V gene are SEHNR and FQNEAQ (reference sequence). Trimming took 4 bases from V and 0 from J, leaving 10 bases between them. This chain's CDR3 is CASSSTWSSYNEQFF. CDR3 nucleotides: TGTGCCAGCAGCTCGACTTGGAGCTCCTACAATGAGCAGTTCTTC.

Notes on this clonotype: It is likely a read error, because the conserved phenylalanine at the end of the CDR3 is missing. The rearrangement links TRBV5-6 to TRBJ2-2; 9 bases align to TRBD2. The CDR3 runs to 17 residues. With V trimmed by 5 bases and J by 7 bases, 15 bases remained unmatched. Germline CDR1 SGHDT, CDR2 YYEEEE. This CDR3 is CASSPLGLAGLRGELFY. The CDR3 DNA sequence: TGTGCCAGCAGTCCCTTAGGGCTAGCGGGATTACGCGGGGAGCTGTTTTAT.

This clonotype was seen ten or more times. V usage is TRBV28 and J usage is TRBJ2-7; no clear D gene. CDR3 length: 12 amino acids. Germline loops: CDR1 MDHEN, CDR2 SYDVKM. V was trimmed by 3 bases and J by 2 bases, leaving 5 bases between them. In nucleotides, the CDR3 is TGTGCCAGCAGTTTTGCCCCCTACGAGCAGTACTTC. This translates into CASSFAPYEQYF. Together with reference TRBV28 and TRBJ2-7, the CDR3 gives the full variable domain: DVKVTQSSRYLVKRTGEKVFLECVQDMDHENMFWYRQDPGLGLRLIYFSYDVKMKEKGDIPEGYSVSREKKERFSLILESASTNQTSMYLCASSFAPYEQYFGPGTRLTVT.

This clonotype was seen at least ten times. The V and J genes are TRBV7-2 and TRBJ2-7, with D hard to call. Germline V gene lookup returns CDR1 SGHTA and CDR2 FQGNSA. Deletions cut 5 bases from V and 8 bases from J, with 16 bases between. This CDR3 contains 13 residues. This CDR3 is CASSISGLPQQYF. The CDR3 DNA reads as TGTGCCAGCAGCATATCTGGCCTTCCCCAGCAGTACTTC.

In this sample, this clonotype turned up many times. The chain uses TRBV7-8 and TRBJ1-2, with D maybe TRBD1 (5 bases). Trimming took off 1 base at V and 0 bases at J, with 6 bases between the two ends. The CDR3 extends over 14 amino acids. In germline, CDR1 is SGHVS, CDR2 FQNEAQ. In nucleotides, the CDR3 is TGTGCCAGCAGCTTAGAGACAGCTAACTATGGCTACACCTTC. It yields the protein CASSLETANYGYTF.

This clonotype was seen more than once but under ten times. The rearrangement links TRBV20-1 to TRBJ2-3, with D perhaps matching TRBD1 or TRBD2 (5 bases each). V shed 0 bases and J shed 3 bases, with 13 bases lying between them. Germline V CDR1 and CDR2: DFQATT, SNEGSKA (reference sequence). This CDR3 comprises 15 residues. CDR3 in amino acids: CSARDVTGPTDTQYF. The CDR3 DNA reads TGCAGTGCTAGAGATGTAACGGGACCTACAGATACGCAGTATTTT.

CDR3: CASSLAGTRDEQYF. The CDR3 DNA sequence: TGTGCCAGCAGCTTAGCCGGGACTAGGGACGAGCAGTACTTC. The gene calls are TRBV11-2 and TRBJ2-7, with 8 bases fitting TRBD2. CDR1 SGHAT and CDR2 FQNNGV come from the germline V gene. This CDR3 has 14 residues. The V and J ends lost 1 base and 5 bases, in that order; junction bases with no gene match: 4.

Notes on this clonotype: A much bigger clone sits one base away, suggesting this may be a read error. The chain has TRBV23-1 and TRBJ2-4; D is unclear. TRBV23-1 is an ORF for which the function is uncertain. V was clipped by 4 bases and J by 9 bases, with 1 base between them. CDR3 size: 9 residues. In nucleotides, the CDR3 is TGCGCCAGCAGTCTCATTCAGTACTTC. Its translation is CASSLIQYF.

In its sample, this clonotype was seen many times. The chain employs TRBV12-3 or TRBV12-4 and TRBJ2-5, with TRBD2 matching over 9 bases. V shed 11 bases and J 3 bases; nucleotides not matched to a gene: 7. The CDR3 has 13 amino acids. The CDR3: CASGVAGEETQYF. The CDR3 DNA follows: TGTGCCTCTGGGGTAGCGGGAGAAGAGACCCAGTACTTC.

For this clonotype: Germline and junction disagree at one end, which may indicate a read error. The genes are TRBV7-9 and TRBJ1-4; unclear D gene. This CDR3 comprises 15 residues. Germline V gives CDR1 SEHNR, CDR2 FQNEAQ (reference sequence). DNA for the CDR3: TGTGCCAGCATCCCCCCCTCCACAACTAAAGAAAAACTGTTTTTT. This sequence encodes CASIPPSTTKEKLFF.

This clonotype was seen more than once but under ten times. The CDR3 is CSASGGSEQYF. The CDR3 DNA sequence: TGCAGTGCTAGCGGGGGGAGCGAGCAGTACTTC. The rearrangement links TRBV20-1 to TRBJ2-7; the match to TRBD2 covers 7 bases. J was trimmed by 6 bases and V by 3 bases; bases with no gene match: 2. Germline loops: CDR1 DFQATT, CDR2 SNEGSKA (reference sequence). The CDR3 covers 11 residues.

The CDR3 reads CASSYWGAPGQETQYF. The CDR3 bases are TGTGCCAGCAGTTACTGGGGGGCGCCTGGGCAAGAGACCCAGTACTTC. This chain uses TRBV6-2 or TRBV6-3 with TRBJ2-5, with D perhaps assigned TRBD1 or TRBD2 (6 bases each). The V end lost 1 base, the J end lost 2 bases, and 14 bases lay between the germline ends. The CDR3 consists of 16 residues. CDR1 is MNHEY, CDR2 SVGEGT, per germline.

The chain is built from TRBV6-1 and TRBJ2-4; the D is unclear. The CDR3 consists of 11 residues. Germline V gene sequence: CDR1 MNHNS, CDR2 SASEGT. V was clipped by 2 bases and J by 9 bases, with 5 bases between them. The CDR3 sequence is CASSELGIQYF. CDR3 nucleotides: TGTGCCAGCAGTGAATTGGGCATTCAGTACTTC.

For this clonotype: Possible read error: a much larger clone is one base away. The chain links TRBV9 to TRBJ2-7; 10 positions agree with TRBD1. The germline CDR1 and CDR2 sequences are SGDLS and YYNGEE. The CDR3 contains 13 residues. Trimming removed 8 bases from V and 5 bases from J; junction bases left unmatched: 7. CDR3 sequence (DNA): TGTGCCAGAAGCAGACAGGGGGCCCACGAGCAGTACTTC. It is translated as CARSRQGAHEQYF.

This clonotype was seen at least ten times. The chain links TRBV7-9 to TRBJ2-3; D remains ambiguous. The CDR3 consists of 15 residues. Trimming took off 4 bases at V and 2 bases at J, with 13 bases between the two ends. In germline, CDR1 is SEHNR, CDR2 FQNEAQ (reference sequence). CDR3 protein: CASSSWAESTDTQYF. DNA for the CDR3: TGTGCCAGCAGCTCATGGGCGGAGTCCACAGATACGCAGTATTTT.

The V and J genes are TRBV18 and TRBJ2-6; a weak D match, TRBD1 (5 bases). V was pared by 3 bases and J by 0 bases, with 12 bases between. Germline V lookup: CDR1 KGHSH, CDR2 LQKENI. The CDR3 spans 17 residues. The DNA of the CDR3 is TGTGCCAGCTCACCCCGACAAGGGGACTCTGGGGCCAACGTCCTGACTTTC. This translates into CASSPRQGDSGANVLTF.

The genes are TRBV5-4 and TRBJ2-3; 7 bases map to TRBD1. The V segment lost 0 bases and the J segment 8 bases; nucleotides outside the gene matches: 3. From germline, CDR1 is SGHNT and CDR2 YYREEE (reference sequence). The CDR3 is 13 residues long. CDR3 amino acids: CASSLAGGGTQYF. CDR3 in DNA: TGTGCCAGCAGCTTGGCAGGGGGTGGTACGCAGTATTTT.

The chain joins TRBV5-6 to TRBJ1-1; TRBD1 agrees at 8 bases. The V segment lost 1 base and the J segment 5 bases; nucleotides outside the gene matches: 4. The germline V gene has CDR1 SGHDT and CDR2 YYEEEE. This CDR3 spans 14 amino acids. The CDR3 DNA reads TGTGCCAGCAGCTTGCTGACAGGGGTAACTGAAGCTTTCTTT. It yields the protein CASSLLTGVTEAFF.

The chain is built from TRBV28 and TRBJ2-1; 7 bases map to TRBD1. This CDR3 is 14 amino acids long. Germline-derived CDR1 and CDR2 are MDHEN and SYDVKM. After removal of 6 bases from V and 8 bases from J, the junction contained 10 bases not matched to a gene. The chain's CDR3 is CASRFDGTVYEQFF. CDR3 coding DNA: TGTGCCAGCAGATTCGATGGGACAGTGTATGAGCAGTTCTTC.

The sample holds a few counts of this clonotype. The V call is TRBV9, the J call TRBJ1-5; D is perhaps TRBD1 (6 bases). Trimming took off 4 bases at V and 4 bases at J, with 12 bases between the two ends. The germline V gene has CDR1 SGDLS and CDR2 YYNGEE. This CDR3 is 14 amino acids long. The CDR3 coding sequence is TGTGCCAGCAGCCTAGGGGGGCTGAATCAGCCCCAGCATTTT. It is translated as CASSLGGLNQPQHF.

This clonotype has ten or more counts. This CDR3 is CSVESGPGPQHF. The CDR3 nucleotides read TGCAGCGTTGAGTCGGGGCCCGGGCCCCAGCATTTT. The chain couples TRBV29-1 to TRBJ1-5; tentative D call: TRBD1 (5 bases). Germline V gene data show CDR1 as SQVTM and CDR2 as ANQGSEA. Deletions cut 3 bases from V and 9 bases from J, with 12 bases between. The length of the CDR3 is 12 residues.

Ten or more counts support this clonotype. The chain links TRBV2 to TRBJ2-7; unclear D gene. There are 8 residues in the CDR3. The V gene lost 7 bases and the J gene lost 6 bases, with 1 base spanning the gap. Germline CDR1 SNHLY, CDR2 FYNNEI. The CDR3 spells CASTEQYF. The CDR3 DNA follows: TGTGCCAGCACCGAGCAGTACTTC.

A word on this clonotype: The junction and the germline gene differ at one end; a read error may be behind it. The chain employs TRBV15 and TRBJ2-3; D gene unclear. The CDR3 sequence is 12 residues long. Germline V CDR1 and CDR2: LNHNV, YYDKDF (reference sequence). The CDR3 spells CTTSPGSDTQYF. CDR3 bases: TGTACCACCTCCCCGGGCTCAGATACGCAGTATTTT.

The V call is TRBV29-1, the J call TRBJ2-7; possible D gene TRBD1, 5 bases. The CDR3 runs to 13 residues. V lost 1 base and J 2 bases, leaving 9 bases between the germline ends. CDR1 is SQVTM, CDR2 ANQGSEA, per germline. The CDR3 is CSVEVTATYEQYF. CDR3 DNA sequence: TGCAGCGTTGAAGTGACAGCTACCTACGAGCAGTACTTC.

The chain carries TRBV6-5 and TRBJ1-2; unclear D gene. CDR1 MNHEY and CDR2 SVGAGI come from the germline V gene. The CDR3 runs to 13 residues. Trimming pared 3 bases from V and 4 bases from J, leaving 9 bases between. Here the CDR3 reads CASSYSSFYGYTF. CDR3 nucleotides: TGTGCCAGCAGTTATAGCAGCTTCTATGGCTACACCTTC.

This clonotype has at least ten counts. The chain carries TRBV6-5 and TRBJ2-3; D unresolved. Germline V lookup: CDR1 MNHEY, CDR2 SVGAGI. Trimming cost V 5 bases and J 2 bases, with 11 bases left between them. This CDR3 comprises 14 residues. CDR3 DNA: TGTGCCAGCAGTGGATTCGATTACACAGATACGCAGTATTTT. It encodes CASSGFDYTDTQYF.

Remarks on this clonotype: A read error is possible here, since a much larger clone lies one base away. The chain carries TRBV29-1 and TRBJ2-2; the D is unclear. The CDR3 loop spans 13 amino acids. CDR1 SQVTM and CDR2 ANQGSEA come from the germline V gene. V shed 2 bases and J shed 4 bases, with 8 bases lying between them. In DNA form, the CDR3 reads TGCAGCGTTGAAAATGGTCTCACCGGGGAGCTGTTTTTT. Translation: CSVENGLTGELFF.

This clonotype came up many times. V and J are TRBV5-4 and TRBJ2-3; D remains unclear. CDR1 and CDR2 (germline): SGHNT, YYREEE (reference sequence). The length of the CDR3 is 14 residues. V lost 0 bases and J 2 bases, leaving 7 bases between the germline ends. The CDR3 is CASSLGEVTDTQYF. In nucleotides, the CDR3 is TGTGCCAGCAGCTTGGGGGAAGTCACAGATACGCAGTATTTT.

In regard to this clonotype: A much more abundant neighbour one base away suggests this may be a read error. The J gene is TRBJ2-7, the V gene TRBV19, with a weak D call TRBD2 (6 bases). Trimming pared 2 bases from V and 2 bases from J, leaving 13 bases between. CDR3 size: 15 residues. Germline V gene sequence: CDR1 LNHDA, CDR2 SQIVND (reference sequence). CDR3 sequence: CASSIRPGAAYEQYF. In DNA, the CDR3 is TGTGCCAGTAGTATAAGGCCGGGAGCTGCCTACGAGCAGTACTTC.

V usage is TRBV27 and J usage is TRBJ2-6; possible D gene TRBD1, 6 bases. This CDR3 spans 15 amino acids. The germline CDR1 and CDR2 sequences are MNHEY and SMNVEV (reference sequence). Deletions cut 2 bases from V and 2 bases from J, with 7 bases between. In DNA form, the CDR3 reads TGTGCCAGCAGTTTACAGGGGCCTGGGGCCAACGTCCTGACTTTC. Protein sequence: CASSLQGPGANVLTF. Combining the CDR3 with reference TRBV27 and TRBJ2-6 gives the whole variable domain EAQVTQNPRYLITVTGKKLTVTCSQNMNHEYMSWYRQDPGLGLRQIYYSMNVEVTDKGDVPEGYKVSRKEKRNFPLILESPSPNQTSLYFCASSLQGPGANVLTFGAGSRLTVL.

This clonotype was seen a handful of times. V usage is TRBV19 and J usage is TRBJ2-7, with D tentatively TRBD1 (6 bases). Germline CDR1 LNHDA, CDR2 SQIVND (reference sequence). The CDR3 loop spans 14 amino acids. Deletions cut 4 bases from V and 0 bases from J, with 10 bases between. This chain's CDR3 is CASSSRGPSYEQYF. CDR3 bases: TGTGCCAGTAGTAGCAGGGGCCCCTCCTACGAGCAGTACTTC. Looking up the rest from reference TRBV19 and TRBJ2-7 gives the full variable domain: DGGITQSPKYLFRKEGQNVTLSCEQNLNHDAMYWYRQDPGQGLRLIYYSQIVNDFQKGDIAEGYSVSREKKESFPLTVTSAQKNPTAFYLCASSSRGPSYEQYFGPGTRLTVT.